These T cell receptor beta chains were read from a single sample in a study of Ad26.COV2.S vaccination and SARS-CoV-2 variants. The protocol was immunoSEQ multiplex PCR, while the TCRdb copy is restricted to in-frame clones and leaves out a portion. The data contain hundreds of thousands of clones, around 90% of them singletons. The source material was peripheral blood, sampled in a trial of Ad26.COV2.S vaccine versus placebo. The receptors stem from a person between 18 and 59 years old who received the Ad26.COV2.S COVID-19 vaccine or a placebo. CDR3s include the opening cysteine and the closing phenylalanine or tryptophan. The D gene is left open where the match is weak. Size is stated for part of the rows, as once, few or many counts, or as a class when the clone is expanded.

d_gene,abundance,j_gene,v_gene,CDR3aa,CDR3nt
-,few,TRBJ2-5,TRBV7-6,CASSSDWSETQYF,TGTGCCAGCAGCTCCGATTGGAGCGAGACCCAGTACTTC
TRBD1,-,TRBJ2-7,TRBV5-1,CASSTGTGAYEQYF,TGCGCCAGCAGTACCGGGACAGGGGCCTACGAGCAGTACTTC
-,-,TRBJ2-3,TRBV5-8,CASSLAEDTQYF,TGTGCCAGCAGCTTGGCGGAAGATACGCAGTATTTT
TRBD1,-,TRBJ1-2,TRBV5-1,CASSIDRDYGYTF,TGCGCCAGCAGCATCGACAGGGACTATGGCTACACCTTC
TRBD2,-,TRBJ2-1,TRBV7-3,CASSSSGSGSITYNEQFF,TGTGCCAGCAGCTCCAGTGGTAGCGGGAGTATAACCTACAATGAGCAGTTCTTC
-,-,TRBJ2-1,TRBV10-3,CAISESNFGNEQFF,TGTGCCATCAGTGAGTCGAATTTTGGGAATGAGCAGTTCTTC
-,-,TRBJ1-1,TRBV27,CASSGTLNTEAFF,TGTGCCAGCAGCGGGACACTGAACACTGAAGCTTTCTTT
TRBD1,-,TRBJ2-1,TRBV28,CASNPAGDRVYNEQFF,TGTGCCAGCAACCCGGCCGGGGACAGGGTCTACAATGAGCAGTTCTTC
TRBD1,-,TRBJ1-5,TRBV27,CASRRAGTGVGQPQHF,TGTGCCAGCCGAAGAGCGGGGACAGGGGTAGGTCAGCCCCAGCATTTT
-,-,TRBJ2-5,TRBV4-1,CASSQGAVQETQYF,TGCGCCAGCAGCCAAGGGGCGGTCCAAGAGACCCAGTACTTC
-,-,TRBJ1-1,TRBV18,CASSPDYRVGEAFF,TGTGCCAGCTCACCAGATTACAGGGTAGGTGAAGCTTTCTTT
-,-,TRBJ2-5,TRBV5-1,CASSTDSQETQYF,TGCGCCAGCAGCACAGACAGCCAAGAGACCCAGTACTTC
-,-,TRBJ2-5,TRBV7-3,CASSQGNLETQYF,TGTGCCAGCAGCCAGGGGAATTTAGAGACCCAGTACTTC
TRBD2,-,TRBJ2-7,TRBV11-2,CASSFGSGGNYEQYF,TGTGCCAGCAGCTTTGGGTCGGGAGGGAACTACGAGCAGTACTTC
-,-,TRBJ2-7,TRBV6-4,CASSDGIRGKGAYEQYF,TGTGCCAGCAGTGACGGCATCAGGGGTAAAGGGGCCTACGAGCAGTACTTC
-,-,TRBJ2-1,TRBV10-1,CASSAGSSSYNEQFF,TGCGCCAGCAGCGCCGGTTCGAGCTCCTACAATGAGCAGTTCTTC
-,-,TRBJ1-6,TRBV5-4,CASSFDNSPLHF,TGTGCCAGCAGCTTCGATAATTCACCCCTCCACTTT
-,-,TRBJ2-7,TRBV9,CASSVAPSYEQYF,TGTGCCAGCAGCGTAGCTCCCTCCTACGAGCAGTACTTC
TRBD2,-,TRBJ2-1,TRBV5-1,CASSPASGRAGEQFF,TGCGCCAGCAGCCCTGCTAGCGGGAGGGCCGGAGAGCAGTTCTTC
TRBD1,-,TRBJ1-1,TRBV28,CASSPRDRVEAFF,TGTGCCAGCAGTCCACGGGACAGGGTAGAGGCTTTCTTT
TRBD2,-,TRBJ2-7,TRBV4-3,CASSPGLAVYEQYF,TGCGCCAGCAGCCCGGGACTAGCGGTTTACGAGCAGTACTTC
-,-,TRBJ2-1,TRBV6-2/TRBV6-3,CASSSLGSHEQFF,TGTGCCAGCAGTTCGCTAGGGAGCCATGAGCAGTTCTTC
-,-,TRBJ1-1,TRBV3-1/TRBV3-2,CASRAVANTEAFF,TGTGCCAGCCGAGCGGTAGCGAACACTGAAGCTTTCTTT
TRBD1,-,TRBJ2-5,TRBV7-6,CASSPRDSYPQETQYF,TGTGCCAGCAGCCCCCGGGACAGCTACCCCCAAGAGACCCAGTACTTC
TRBD2,-,TRBJ2-7,TRBV4-1,CASSQGYGTSHEQYF,TGCGCCAGCAGCCAAGGATACGGGACTAGCCACGAGCAGTACTTC
-,once,TRBJ1-3,TRBV6-6,CASSYSSSSGNTIYF,TGTGCCAGCAGTTACTCCTCATCCTCTGGAAACACCATATATTTT
-,-,TRBJ2-7,TRBV6-5,CASRTGDNYEQYF,TGTGCCAGCCGTACCGGGGACAACTACGAGCAGTACTTC
TRBD2,few,TRBJ2-7,TRBV30,CAWGGLAGGGSYEQYF,TGTGCCTGGGGGGGACTAGCGGGAGGAGGTTCCTACGAGCAGTACTTC
-,-,TRBJ2-3,TRBV7-9,CASSLLPPTDTQYF,TGTGCCAGCAGCTTACTCCCCCCAACAGATACGCAGTATTTT
-,-,TRBJ2-3,TRBV14,CASSGLLSSSTDTQYF,TGTGCCAGCAGCGGGCTCTTGAGCTCCAGCACAGATACGCAGTATTTT
-,once,TRBJ2-7,TRBV6-2/TRBV6-3,CASSPTSYEQYF,TGTGCCAGCAGCCCCACATCCTACGAGCAGTACTTC
-,once,TRBJ2-7,TRBV27,CASSFGGSYEQYF,TGTGCCAGCAGTTTCGGGGGCTCCTACGAGCAGTACTTC
-,-,TRBJ2-1,TRBV7-6,CASSLATSSYNEQFF,TGTGCCAGCAGCTTAGCGACTAGCTCCTACAATGAGCAGTTCTTC
TRBD2,many,TRBJ2-7,TRBV7-9,CASSLWGGVSSYEQYF,TGTGCCAGCAGCTTATGGGGAGGGGTTAGCTCCTACGAGCAGTACTTC
-,few,TRBJ1-5,TRBV19,CASSIGQVGAQPQHF,TGTGCCAGTAGTATAGGGCAGGTGGGCGCTCAGCCCCAGCATTTT
-,-,TRBJ2-7,TRBV6-5,CASAVGADSYEQYF,TGTGCCAGCGCTGTGGGAGCGGACTCCTACGAGCAGTACTTC
-,many,TRBJ2-2,TRBV7-3,CASSLTFGSNTGELFF,TGTGCCAGCAGCTTAACGTTTGGTTCGAACACCGGGGAGCTGTTTTTT
-,-,TRBJ1-2,TRBV6-2/TRBV6-3,CASSSNPHRWANYGYTF,TGTGCCAGCAGTTCTAACCCACACCGATGGGCTAACTATGGCTACACCTTC
-,-,TRBJ1-2,TRBV19,CASSITSVNYGYTF,TGTGCCAGTAGTATCACATCGGTTAACTATGGCTACACCTTC
-,-,TRBJ1-2,TRBV7-9,CASSQGGAGYGYTF,TGTGCCAGCAGCCAGGGCGGGGCGGGGTATGGCTACACCTTC
-,-,TRBJ1-5,TRBV14,CASSQLGSGGPQHF,TGTGCCAGCAGCCAATTGGGGTCCGGCGGGCCCCAGCATTTT
TRBD1,-,TRBJ1-2,TRBV6-5,CASSKTGNYGYTF,TGTGCCAGCAGCAAGACAGGGAACTATGGCTACACCTTC
-,-,TRBJ1-1,TRBV12-3/TRBV12-4,CASRGPRFEAFF,TGTGCCAGCAGGGGACCCCGGTTTGAAGCTTTCTTT
-,-,TRBJ1-1,TRBV19,CASSSPPRAFF,TGTGCCAGTAGCTCGCCACCTAGGGCTTTCTTT
TRBD1,-,TRBJ2-1,TRBV5-1,CASSLGTENNEQFF,TGCGCCAGCAGCCTCGGGACAGAAAACAATGAGCAGTTCTTC
-,-,TRBJ2-7,TRBV12-3/TRBV12-4,CASSLNHEQYF,TGTGCCAGCTCCCTTAATCACGAGCAGTACTTC
-,-,TRBJ2-3,TRBV7-9,CASTDTGTDTQYF,TGTGCCAGCACGGACACCGGCACAGATACGCAGTATTTT